The clone carrying this T cell receptor beta chain was detected a few times. The CDR3 has 14 residues. CDR1 is LGHDT and CDR2 is YNNKEL in the germline V gene (reference sequence). Trimming removed 5 bases at V and 8 bases at J, with 15 bases between. Through a sample-barcoded 5' primer and a J-beta primer mix, a second PCR was run for roughly 6 to 12 cycles. TCRdb recomputed calls from the 5' RACE reads with MiXCR, one row per CDR3 protein. The table includes fewer than 1.5 million distinct CDR3 sequences, 40% to 50% detected once. The source of the sample is a study of blood T cells in healthy people across ages.

The V and J genes are TRBV3-1 and TRBJ1-4, with TRBD1 as a possible D gene (6 bases). The sample taken for sequencing was blood. This sequence was found in a woman between 18 and 30 years old in good health. CDR3 nucleotides: TGTGCCAGCAGCAAGTCGGAAGGGGGAGAAAAACTGTTTTTT. Protein: CASSKSEGGEKLFF.